This TCR beta chain is drawn from a study of vaccination and CD4 T cells after COVID-19. Turning to the study itself: Blood was drawn a median roughly 79 days post second dose, range 14 to 241.

TCRdb fed the PCR reads into MiXCR, producing one record per CDR3 protein. The sample holds around 31,000 distinct CDR3 sequences, approximately 49% seen once. Time point meaning: late sampling 161 to 241 days after vaccination in three convalescent patients. Germline CDR1 is LNHDA and CDR2 is SQIVND (reference sequence). V was trimmed by 5 bases and J by 1 base, leaving 13 bases between them. This CDR3 has 15 residues. Material: CD4+ T cells from blood, obtained about 7 months after SARS-CoV-2 vaccination. This chain connects TRBV19 to TRBJ2-3; D perhaps matches TRBD1 (6 bases). This receptor was obtained from a human donor who had recovered from COVID-19. CDR3 sequence reads: CASSAQGLGTDTQYF. The CDR3 DNA reads as TGTGCCAGTAGTGCCCAGGGGCTGGGCACAGATACGCAGTATTTT.